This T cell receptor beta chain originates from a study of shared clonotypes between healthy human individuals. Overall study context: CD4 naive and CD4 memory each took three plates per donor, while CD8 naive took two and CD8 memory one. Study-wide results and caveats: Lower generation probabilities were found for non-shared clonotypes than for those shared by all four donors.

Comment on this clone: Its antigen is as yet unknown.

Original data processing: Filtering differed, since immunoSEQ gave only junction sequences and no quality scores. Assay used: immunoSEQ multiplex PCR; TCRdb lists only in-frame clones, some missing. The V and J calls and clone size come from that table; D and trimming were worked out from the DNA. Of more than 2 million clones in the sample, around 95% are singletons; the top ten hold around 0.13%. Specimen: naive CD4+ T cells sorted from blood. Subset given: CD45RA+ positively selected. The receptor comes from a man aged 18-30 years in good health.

CDR3 in DNA: TGTGCCTGGAGCGAGCTACCTAGCAATCAGCCCCAGCATTTT. This translates into CAWSELPSNQPQHF. The genes are TRBV30 and TRBJ1-5; D is unclear. This CDR3 region has 14 residues. The V end lost 3 bases, the J end lost 0 bases, and 9 bases lay between the germline ends. CDR1 is GTSNPN, CDR2 SVGIG, per germline (reference sequence).